The sequence of this T cell receptor (beta chain) was determined in a study of blood T cell repertoires in COVID-19. Background on the study: Whether acute or convalescent, the COVID-19 samples came from the United States, Italy and Spain. PBMCs, B-cell-depleted T cells, or T cells were the source of the cDNA or gDNA that made up the material.

Methods used by the authors: The authors estimated nucleated cell counts from reference gene primer amplification. Sequencing used immunoSEQ multiplex PCR; TCRdb keeps in-frame clones, though not all of them. V, J and clone size reflect that table, while D and trimming were determined from the DNA. The sample lists around 300,000 clones, around 90% occurring once. Losses at the gene ends were 5 bases for V and 8 bases for J; bases not matched to a gene: 7. Germline CDR1 reads SEHNR; CDR2 reads FQNEAQ (reference sequence). The CDR3 loop spans 14 amino acids. This clone was seen a few times. Specimen: peripheral blood. This receptor was identified in a man aged 45-65 years with acute or convalescent COVID-19. This chain links TRBV7-9 with TRBJ1-4; TRBD1 matches at 8 bases. This chain's CDR3 is CASSVGQGREKLFF. The CDR3 DNA reads as TGTGCCAGCAGCGTCGGACAGGGAAGAGAAAAACTGTTTTTT.